Given below is one T cell receptor (beta chain) in context. The data originate from a study of control samples from healthy donors and cancer patients. Repertoires were generated with immunoSEQ multiplex PCR, while TCRdb's copy carries only in-frame clones and drops some. The profile covers some 150,000 clones, with about 90% appearing a single time and around 7.3% taken by the ten largest. Input material: blood. The TCR comes from a man between 18 and 35 years old in good health.

CDR3 protein: CASSQTGAQPQHF. DNA for the CDR3: TGTGCCAGCAGCCAAACAGGGGCTCAGCCCCAGCATTTT. The rearrangement links TRBV3-1 (or the pseudogene TRBV3-2) to TRBJ1-5; 7 bases match TRBD1. The germline V gene encodes CDR1 LGHDT and CDR2 YNNKEL (reference sequence). After removal of 2 bases from V and 6 bases from J, the junction contained 1 base not matched to a gene. The CDR3 loop spans 13 amino acids.